This TCR beta chain was observed in a study of CD4 T cells in relation to SARS-CoV-2 and coronaviruses. The table came from immunoSEQ multiplex PCR; TCRdb's copy has only in-frame clones and leaves some out. This table has about 23,000 clones, approximately 78% appearing once. V lost 2 bases, J lost 8 bases, and 6 bases stayed unmatched. Per the germline V gene, CDR1 is MDHEN and CDR2 is SYDVKM. The CDR3 spans 15 residues. A remark on this clone: The antigen remains unidentified.

Unexposed donor CD4+ T cells date from about 2011-2018, before the COVID-19 pandemic. Isolation of CD4+ T cells took place after approximately eleven days in culture. The V call is TRBV28, the J call TRBJ1-1; 12 bases are a match to TRBD1. The receptor was isolated from a human donor in good health. Specimen: CD4+ T cells from PBMCs, cultured in vitro. The CDR3 bases are TGTGCCAGCAGTTTAGTATTCGGGACAGGGGGCGAAGCTTTCTTT. Translating gives CASSLVFGTGGEAFF.